One TCR beta chain is described in this entry. The antigen remains unidentified. Using its own MiXCR run on the reads, TCRdb lists one record per CDR3 protein. Of some 120,000 distinct CDR3 sequences in the sample, more than 25% are singletons; the top ten hold about 54%. The sample comes from a study of T cell repertoires in cytomegalovirus infection. Study-wide points: CMV carriers with the relevant HLA were identified by cumulative public TCR beta family frequency. HLA-C-restricted, CMV-specific TCR beta clonotypes were dominant ex vivo.

The sequencing used CD8+ T cells from cultured PBMCs, collected from culture after CMV antigen stimulation. This receptor was obtained from a human donor in good health (CMV status not recorded). Some clones in this sample may be carry-over from other donors' samples.

The CDR3 DNA follows: TGTGCCAGCAGCCCAGACAGGGGTGGCTCCTACGAGCAGTACTTC. Its translation is CASSPDRGGSYEQYF. This chain links TRBV5-6 with TRBJ2-7, with TRBD1 identical over 8 bases. The CDR3 is 15 residues long. Germline assignment: CDR1 SGHDT and CDR2 YYEEEE. V shed 4 bases and J 0 bases; nucleotides not matched to a gene: 6.